These 23 T cell receptor beta chains were sequenced from one sample in a study of PD-L1 blockade in urothelial cancer. Time point reported: peripheral blood 6 weeks after treatment start. TCRdb's table, derived via immunoSEQ multiplex PCR, lists solely in-frame clones and lacks some. The table shows about 40,000 clones, with 65% to 90% occurring only once. The sample in question was PBMCs, obtained around atezolizumab (anti-PD-L1) treatment. Receptors originate from a man aged 60-69 years with urothelial cancer.

This sequence joins TRBV14 and TRBJ2-1; TRBD1 is a possible D gene (6 bases). Germline lookup yields CDR1 SGHDN and CDR2 FVKESK. Between the trimmed V and J ends, which lost 4 bases and 4 bases, there was a span of 14 bases. This CDR3 contains 15 residues. The CDR3 DNA is TGTGCCAGCAGCCCGCCTGGGACACTTTACAATGAGCAGTTCTTC. Translated, it gives CASSPPGTLYNEQFF.

This clone appeared a few times. This chain uses TRBV6-6 with TRBJ2-7; 7 positions agree with TRBD1. Trimming at V came to 5 bases and at J to 1 base, leaving 5 bases not matched to a gene. This CDR3 has 14 residues. Looked up from germline, CDR1 is MNHNY and CDR2 is SVGAGI (reference sequence). The CDR3 coding sequence is TGTGCCAGCAGTACCGGACAGGTTTCCTACGAGCAGTACTTC. Translated: CASSTGQVSYEQYF.

The chain combines TRBV4-1 with TRBJ2-3, with 10 bases that match TRBD2. Germline V gives CDR1 MGHRA, CDR2 YSYEKL. The CDR3 has 17 residues. V shed 4 bases and J 2 bases; nucleotides not matched to a gene: 9. CDR3 loop: CASSRGVAGGLTDTQYF. CDR3 coding DNA: TGCGCCAGCAGCCGGGGGGTAGCGGGAGGACTCACAGATACGCAGTATTTT.

This clone was seen a few times. The chain joins TRBV30 to TRBJ1-5; D unresolved. The germline CDR1 and CDR2 sequences are GTSNPN and SVGIG (reference sequence). The CDR3 extends over 13 amino acids. The germline V and J ends were trimmed by 5 bases and 1 base, with 9 bases remaining between them. The CDR3 DNA is TGTGCCTGGGGAGGAGGAAGCAATCAGCCCCAGCATTTT. Amino acids: CAWGGGSNQPQHF.

The rearrangement uses TRBV10-1 and TRBJ2-1; 11 positions agree with TRBD2. Germline values: CDR1 WNHNN, CDR2 SYGVQD (reference sequence). J was trimmed by 0 bases and V by 5 bases; bases with no gene match: 9. CDR3 length: 18 residues. The CDR3 loop is CASSPLPGLAASYNEQFF. The CDR3, as DNA: TGCGCCAGCAGTCCTCTACCGGGACTAGCGGCCTCCTACAATGAGCAGTTCTTC.

The V call is TRBV7-2, the J call TRBJ2-4; TRBD1 is a possible D gene (6 bases). The CDR3 loop spans 13 amino acids. Germline loops: CDR1 SGHTA, CDR2 FQGNSA. Trimming left V 0 bases short and J 6 bases short, with 6 bases between. The CDR3 DNA sequence: TGTGCCAGCAGCTTAGCACAGGGAAACATTCAGTACTTC. This codes for CASSLAQGNIQYF.

CDR3: CASSQGEVTGELFF. CDR3 coding DNA: TGTGCCAGCAGCCAAGGCGAGGTCACCGGGGAGCTGTTTTTT. J is TRBJ2-2 and V is TRBV4-2, with D hard to call. The CDR3 spans 14 residues. The germline CDR1 and CDR2 sequences are LGHNA and YNFKEQ. Trimming took 1 base from V and 4 from J, leaving 7 bases between them.

The chain couples TRBV4-2 to TRBJ2-1; 7 nucleotides agree with TRBD1. Germline CDR1 reads LGHNA; CDR2 reads YNFKEQ. V shed 1 base and J 6 bases; nucleotides not matched to a gene: 12. The CDR3 loop spans 17 amino acids. This CDR3 reads CASSQGVQTGQINEQFF. For the CDR3, the DNA is TGTGCCAGCAGCCAAGGCGTCCAAACGGGACAGATCAATGAGCAGTTCTTC.

The chain recombines TRBV6-1 with TRBJ1-5, with D possibly matching TRBD1 (5 bases). CDR1 MNHNS and CDR2 SASEGT come from the germline V gene. The CDR3 is 14 amino acids. V was pared by 8 bases and J by 0 bases, with 11 bases between. The CDR3 DNA reads as TGTGCCAGCTTGGCAGGGAATAGCAATCAGCCCCAGCATTTT. This sequence encodes CASLAGNSNQPQHF.

The chain couples TRBV2 to TRBJ1-1; possible D gene TRBD1, 5 bases. This CDR3 spans 14 amino acids. Germline CDR1 SNHLY, CDR2 FYNNEI. V lost 7 bases to trimming and J lost 1 base, with 13 bases between them. In DNA form, the CDR3 reads TGTGCCAGCACGAGGAAGGGGAAGAACACTGAAGCTTTCTTT. Translated: CASTRKGKNTEAFF.

This clone was seen more than once but under ten times. This rearrangement joins TRBV25-1 to TRBJ2-5, with D possibly matching TRBD1 (6 bases). CDR3 length equals 15 residues. CDR1 MGHDK and CDR2 SYGVNS come from the germline V gene. V gave up 2 bases and J gave up 6 bases, with 16 bases separating them. This CDR3 reads CASSEGGRGLQTQYF. The CDR3 DNA follows: TGTGCCAGCAGTGAAGGGGGCAGGGGTTTGCAGACCCAGTACTTC.

The chain has TRBV7-6 and TRBJ2-1, with 16 positions matching TRBD2. J was trimmed by 4 bases and V by 5 bases; bases with no gene match: 8. This CDR3 is built from 18 residues. Germline V gene data show CDR1 as SGHVS and CDR2 as FNYEAQ. The chain's CDR3 is CASSPTGTSGGVYNEQFF. CDR3 nucleotide sequence: TGTGCCAGCAGCCCGACAGGGACTAGCGGGGGGGTTTACAATGAGCAGTTCTTC.

This rearrangement joins TRBV6-5 to TRBJ2-1; D remains ambiguous. Trimming left V 6 bases short and J 0 bases short, with 12 bases between. Germline V CDR1 and CDR2: MNHEY, SVGAGI. The CDR3 is made up of 15 amino acids. CDR3 DNA sequence: TGTGCCAGCAGAAGGTTGGGCGCCTCCTACAATGAGCAGTTCTTC. This gives the protein CASRRLGASYNEQFF.

The rearrangement joins TRBV14 to TRBJ1-2; TRBD1 agrees at 8 bases. The CDR3 is made up of 15 amino acids. Unmatched junction bases numbered 7, after V lost 4 bases and J lost 3 bases. Germline V gene sequence: CDR1 SGHDN, CDR2 FVKESK. The CDR3 loop reads CASSLAQGAYYGYTF. CDR3 DNA: TGTGCCAGCAGCCTCGCGCAGGGGGCATACTATGGCTACACCTTC.

J is TRBJ1-1 and V is TRBV5-1; 7 nucleotides align to TRBD1. The CDR3 is 15 residues long. The germline gives CDR1 SGHRS, CDR2 YFSETQ. With 0 bases clipped from V and 5 bases from J, the junction kept 7 bases outside the gene matches. The chain's CDR3 is CASSLGTGLATEAFF. CDR3 sequence (DNA): TGCGCCAGCAGCTTGGGGACAGGCCTCGCGACTGAAGCTTTCTTT.

V gene TRBV7-2 combines with J gene TRBJ1-1; a weak D match, TRBD1 (5 bases). CDR3 length: 15 amino acids. Trimming cost V 5 bases and J 5 bases, with 18 bases left between them. CDR1 and CDR2 (germline): SGHTA, FQGNSA. CDR3 nucleotide sequence: TGTGCCAGCAGCCCTTGGAGGGAGGGGAGGACTGAAGCTTTCTTT. This encodes CASSPWREGRTEAFF.

In this sample, this clone turned up a few times. CDR3 DNA sequence: TGCGCCAGCAGCTTGGGACAGGACAAGGGAGATCAGCCCCAGCATTTT. Residues: CASSLGQDKGDQPQHF. The genes are TRBV5-1 and TRBJ1-5, with D perhaps matching TRBD1 (6 bases). Trimming left V 0 bases short and J 5 bases short, with 15 bases between. CDR1 is SGHRS and CDR2 is YFSETQ in the germline V gene. The CDR3 is 16 residues long. Looking up the rest from reference TRBV5-1 and TRBJ1-5 gives the full variable domain: KAGVTQTPRYLIKTRGQQVTLSCSPISGHRSVSWYQQTPGQGLQFLFEYFSETQRNKGNFPGRFSGRQFSNSRSEMNVSTLELGDSALYLCASSLGQDKGDQPQHFGDGTRLSIL.

The rearrangement uses TRBV4-2 and TRBJ1-2; TRBD1 matches 9 bases. Germline V gives CDR1 LGHNA, CDR2 YNFKEQ. V was pared by 5 bases and J by 4 bases, with 5 bases of the junction left unmatched. The CDR3 extends over 14 amino acids. The CDR3 here is CASSSGTGIYGYTF. As DNA, the CDR3 is TGTGCCAGCAGCTCCGGGACAGGGATCTATGGCTACACCTTC.

The chain recombines TRBV5-6 with TRBJ2-7; 7 nucleotides agree with TRBD1. With 4 bases clipped from V and 5 bases from J, the junction kept 12 bases outside the gene matches. The V gene's germline CDR1 is SGHDT and CDR2 YYEEEE. This CDR3 contains 15 residues. The CDR3 DNA sequence: TGTGCCAGCAGCCCTAGGGGGCGGATAATCAACGAGCAGTACTTC. This sequence encodes CASSPRGRIINEQYF.

V and J are TRBV10-2 and TRBJ2-2; 13 positions agree with TRBD2. Per germline, CDR1 WSHSY and CDR2 SAAADI. Losses at the gene ends were 6 bases for V and 6 bases for J; bases not matched to a gene: 10. CDR3 length: 17 residues. Here the CDR3 reads CASRPGLAGKTSGELFF. The CDR3 DNA is TGCGCCAGCAGACCGGGACTAGCGGGAAAGACGTCCGGGGAGCTGTTTTTT.

The V gene is TRBV11-1, the J gene TRBJ1-1; D might be TRBD1 (6 bases). CDR3 length: 14 residues. V lost 1 base and J lost 1, with 7 bases in between. Germline CDR1 SGHAT, CDR2 FQDESV (reference sequence). In DNA form, the CDR3 reads TGTGCCAGCAGCTTAGGGACAGCGAACACTGAAGCTTTCTTT. It specifies CASSLGTANTEAFF.

The gene calls are TRBV6-5 and TRBJ1-5, with TRBD1 as a possible D gene (6 bases). CDR1 is MNHEY, CDR2 SVGAGI, per germline. V dropped 6 bases and J dropped 0 bases, with 12 bases sitting between them. There are 15 residues in the CDR3. The CDR3 sequence: CASRSGTLSNQPQHF. DNA for the CDR3: TGTGCCAGCAGATCCGGGACACTTAGCAATCAGCCCCAGCATTTT.

This clone was picked up a small number of times. The V and J genes are TRBV5-1 and TRBJ1-6; D uncertain. Germline lookup yields CDR1 SGHRS and CDR2 YFSETQ. The CDR3 loop spans 17 amino acids. V gave up 4 bases and J gave up 0 bases, with 14 bases separating them. CDR3 amino acids: CASSPNRVNSYNSPLHF. The CDR3 DNA reads TGCGCCAGCAGCCCGAACAGAGTGAACTCCTATAATTCACCCCTCCACTTT. The variable domain in full, completed from reference TRBV5-1 and TRBJ1-6, reads KAGVTQTPRYLIKTRGQQVTLSCSPISGHRSVSWYQQTPGQGLQFLFEYFSETQRNKGNFPGRFSGRQFSNSRSEMNVSTLELGDSALYLCASSPNRVNSYNSPLHFGNGTRLTVT.